The next 32 T cell receptor beta chains were all read from a single sample in a study of blood T cell repertoires in COVID-19. Here immunoSEQ multiplex PCR was the method, and the copy in TCRdb shows in-frame clones only, minus some. Of 300,000 to 450,000 clones listed, around 87% are singletons. Material: PBMCs or T cells enriched from blood (not recorded which). The origin of the receptors is a man aged 35 to 55 in a cohort exposed to, infected with or recovered from COVID-19 (not recorded which).

The gene calls are TRBV28 and TRBJ1-1; 9 nucleotides line up with TRBD1. This CDR3 is 16 amino acids long. Per the germline V gene, CDR1 is MDHEN and CDR2 is SYDVKM. The V segment lost 3 bases and the J segment 6 bases; nucleotides outside the gene matches: 11. This CDR3 reads CASSFLPGQGSPEAFF. The CDR3 nucleotides read TGTGCCAGCAGTTTCCTCCCGGGACAGGGATCCCCTGAAGCTTTCTTT.

This clone was seen a few times. The chain is built from TRBV18 and TRBJ2-7; unclear D gene. Germline CDR1 KGHSH, CDR2 LQKENI. Trimming left V 0 bases short and J 6 bases short, with 15 bases between. The CDR3 extends over 15 amino acids. CDR3 residues: CASSPPSVSIGEQYF. The DNA of the CDR3 is TGTGCCAGCTCACCACCATCGGTATCGATCGGCGAGCAGTACTTC.

This rearrangement joins TRBV28 to TRBJ1-1, with D possibly TRBD1 on 6 matching bases. The V end was cut by 3 bases, the J end by 7 bases, with 18 bases between. Germline V gene lookup returns CDR1 MDHEN and CDR2 SYDVKM. The CDR3 is 15 residues long. The CDR3 bases are TGTGCCAGCAGTTTTGACAGGCGGCCCGCCGTTGAAGCTTTCTTT. Amino acid sequence: CASSFDRRPAVEAFF.

This clone was seen a single time. This chain links TRBV28 with TRBJ2-6; 9 bases line up with TRBD1. V gave up 6 bases and J gave up 0 bases; unmatched junction bases: 9. CDR1 and CDR2 (germline): MDHEN, SYDVKM. The CDR3 extends over 18 amino acids. This chain's CDR3 is CASRRRQGGRSGANVLTF. CDR3 DNA: TGTGCCAGCAGACGACGACAGGGGGGTCGCTCTGGGGCCAACGTCCTGACTTTC.

V and J are TRBV12-2 and TRBJ2-3; the DNA was not used to check the table's D call, TRBD2. TRBV12-2 is deemed a pseudogene. The CDR3 runs 16 residues. CDR3 loop: CASRLPAGLAVLLGDF. The CDR3, as DNA: TGTGCAAGTCGCTTACCCGCGGGACTAGCGGTTCTTCTCGGGGATTTT.

This chain connects TRBV18 to TRBJ1-1; D remains unclear. Germline assignment: CDR1 KGHSH and CDR2 LQKENI. The CDR3 is made up of 14 amino acids. The germline V and J ends were trimmed by 4 bases and 1 base, with 10 bases remaining between them. The CDR3 bases are TGTGCCAGCTCACTCAAAGAGGGGAACACTGAAGCTTTCTTT. This codes for CASSLKEGNTEAFF.

The V call is TRBV28, the J call TRBJ2-7, with unresolved D. This CDR3 is built from 14 residues. Germline CDR1 MDHEN, CDR2 SYDVKM. Trimming removed 1 base from V and 2 bases from J, with 9 bases in between. This CDR3 is CASSLYRSTYEQYF. CDR3 sequence (DNA): TGTGCCAGCAGTTTATACCGGTCCACCTACGAGCAGTACTTC.

The chain links TRBV3-1 (or the pseudogene TRBV3-2) to TRBJ1-2, with 8 bases aligning to TRBD1. V was pared by 1 base and J by 7 bases, with 8 bases of the junction left unmatched. Germline CDR1 and CDR2: LGHDT and YNNKEL (reference sequence). The CDR3 has 15 residues. Here the CDR3 DNA reads TGTGCCAGCAGCCAAGGCAGGGGGCCGGGAACTGGCTACACCTTC. This sequence encodes CASSQGRGPGTGYTF.

This sequence joins TRBV5-1 and TRBJ2-2; 10 bases are a match to TRBD2. The germline gives CDR1 SGHRS, CDR2 YFSETQ. This CDR3 is built from 15 residues. V gave up 5 bases and J gave up 8 bases; unmatched junction bases: 9. The CDR3 DNA reads as TGCGCCAGCAGAGTCCTAGCGGGAGAGGAGGGGGAGCTGTTTTTT. Its translation is CASRVLAGEEGELFF.

The chain carries TRBV3-1 (or the pseudogene TRBV3-2) and TRBJ2-7; 11 bases map to TRBD2. V gave up 7 bases and J gave up 4 bases; unmatched junction bases: 9. The CDR3 sequence is 15 residues long. CDR1 is LGHDT and CDR2 is YNNKEL in the germline V gene (reference sequence). The CDR3 DNA is TGTGCCAGCAACCCATCCAGGACTAGCGGGTACGAGCAGTACTTC. Its translation: CASNPSRTSGYEQYF.

V is TRBV4-2 and J is TRBJ2-1; 7 bases map to TRBD2. Per the germline V gene, CDR1 is LGHNA and CDR2 is YNFKEQ. Unmatched junction bases numbered 3, after V lost 0 bases and J lost 1 base. The CDR3 covers 16 residues. The DNA for the CDR3 is TGTGCCAGCAGCCAAGACCCGGGACTATCCTACAATGAGCAGTTCTTC. Translating it yields CASSQDPGLSYNEQFF.

The chain is built from TRBV19 and TRBJ1-4; tentative D call: TRBD1 (6 bases). Germline CDR1 and CDR2: LNHDA and SQIVND (reference sequence). The CDR3 has 16 residues. Trimming removed 4 bases from V and 3 bases from J, with 15 bases in between. CDR3 nucleotides: TGTGCCAGTAGTACCACCTGGACAGTTTCTAATGAAAAACTGTTTTTT. Translation: CASSTTWTVSNEKLFF.

The CDR3 region has the DNA TGTGCCAGCAGCTTGGCCGGCGGGGTGGGCTACAATGAGCAGTTCTTC. Translated, it gives CASSLAGGVGYNEQFF. This chain links TRBV5-6 with TRBJ2-1; possible D gene TRBD2, 6 bases. CDR1 SGHDT and CDR2 YYEEEE come from the germline V gene. The CDR3 has 16 amino acids. Trimming left V 0 bases short and J 3 bases short, with 13 bases between. Using reference TRBV5-6 and TRBJ2-1 for the parts outside the CDR3, the full variable domain is DAGVTQSPTHLIKTRGQQVTLRCSPKSGHDTVSWYQQALGQGPQFIFQYYEEEERQRGNFPDRFSGHQFPNYSSELNVNALLLGDSALYLCASSLAGGVGYNEQFFGPGTRLTVL.

This rearrangement joins TRBV5-1 to TRBJ2-5, with D possibly TRBD2 on 6 matching bases. Germline CDR1 reads SGHRS; CDR2 reads YFSETQ. This CDR3 comprises 15 residues. Trimming took off 4 bases at V and 5 bases at J, with 18 bases between the two ends. The CDR3 DNA reads as TGCGCCAGCAGCCGCCCACCGGGAGATCGGGAGACCCAGTACTTC. Protein product: CASSRPPGDRETQYF. Supplemented by reference TRBV5-1 and TRBJ2-5, the full variable domain reads KAGVTQTPRYLIKTRGQQVTLSCSPISGHRSVSWYQQTPGQGLQFLFEYFSETQRNKGNFPGRFSGRQFSNSRSEMNVSTLELGDSALYLCASSRPPGDRETQYFGPGTRLLVL.

The sample holds one count of this clone. DNA of the CDR3: TGTGCTAGTCAGGGGATTTCCTACGAGCAGTACTTC. This translates into CASQGISYEQYF. V gene TRBV27 combines with J gene TRBJ2-7; possible D gene TRBD1, 6 bases. In germline, CDR1 is MNHEY, CDR2 SMNVEV (reference sequence). The CDR3 loop spans 12 amino acids.

About this clone: Other DNA variants within this sample encode the same CDR3. V gene TRBV28 combines with J gene TRBJ2-7; no definite D call. This CDR3 region has 11 residues. Per germline, CDR1 MDHEN and CDR2 SYDVKM. V was trimmed by 3 bases and J by 4 bases, leaving 4 bases between them. The CDR3 reads CASSLRYEQYF. DNA of the CDR3: TGTGCCAGCAGTTTGCGTTACGAGCAGTACTTC.

This clone came up once. The chain uses TRBV16 and TRBJ2-5, with D perhaps matching TRBD2 (6 bases). Germline CDR1 and CDR2: KGHSY and FQNENV. Trimming took 5 bases from V and 2 from J, leaving 6 bases between them. This CDR3 has 12 amino acids. The CDR3 DNA follows: TGTGCCAGCAGCGCGGGACAAGAGACCCAGTACTTC. This codes for CASSAGQETQYF.

The chain links TRBV21-1 to TRBJ2-6; the D call of TRBD2 is as the table states it, not checked on the DNA. TRBV21-1 is assigned pseudogene status. The CDR3 consists of 20 residues. The CDR3 coding sequence is TGTGCCAGCACACCCTCCCAGGGAAGGGACTCTCGTTCTGGGGCCAACGTCCTGACTTTC. It yields the protein CASTPSQGRDSRSGANVLTF.

This clone has just one count. The chain is built from TRBV20-1 and TRBJ1-5, with 8 nucleotides matching TRBD1. V trimming: 3 bases; J trimming: 4 bases; junction bases outside the gene matches: 5. Germline CDR1 DFQATT, CDR2 SNEGSKA (reference sequence). The CDR3 is made up of 14 amino acids. CDR3 region: CSASSGQDNQPQHF. For the CDR3, the DNA is TGCAGTGCTAGTTCGGGACAGGATAATCAGCCCCAGCATTTT.

The chain carries TRBV4-1 and TRBJ2-3, with 9 nucleotides matching TRBD2. This CDR3 is 17 amino acids long. Losses at the gene ends were 3 bases for V and 1 base for J; bases not matched to a gene: 8. CDR1 and CDR2 from the germline V gene are MGHRA and YSYEKL. The CDR3, as DNA: TGCGCCAGCAGCCAGAATAGCGGGAGTTACGGCACAGATACGCAGTATTTT. This sequence encodes CASSQNSGSYGTDTQYF.

The chain uses TRBV30 and TRBJ2-7; 12 bases are shared with TRBD2. The CDR3 totals 13 residues. The V gene end was trimmed by 4 bases and the J gene end by 4 bases; junction bases not matched to a gene: 2. Per germline, CDR1 GTSNPN and CDR2 SVGIG (reference sequence). CDR3 in amino acids: CAWKTSGSYEQYF. The CDR3 region has the DNA TGTGCCTGGAAGACTAGCGGGAGTTACGAGCAGTACTTC.

The chain has TRBV24-1 and TRBJ2-3; TRBD2 matches 10 bases. Germline loops: CDR1 KGHDR, CDR2 SFDVKD. The CDR3 extends over 16 amino acids. V lost 8 bases and J lost 3; bases outside the gene matches: 10. The CDR3 sequence is CATNCLLAGRTDTQYF. DNA for the CDR3: TGTGCCACCAACTGCTTACTAGCGGGAAGGACAGATACGCAGTATTTT.

The rearrangement joins TRBV6-2 or TRBV6-3 to TRBJ2-1; 11 bases are shared with TRBD2. The germline V gene encodes CDR1 MNHEY and CDR2 SVGEGT. The CDR3 is 19 residues long. Trimming at V came to 4 bases and at J to 4 bases, leaving 15 bases not matched to a gene. CDR3 DNA sequence: TGTGCCAGCAGTTCCACGTCCGCTACTAGCGGGAGATTTTACAATGAGCAGTTCTTC. This gives the protein CASSSTSATSGRFYNEQFF.

The rearrangement links TRBV5-1 to TRBJ2-7; D ambiguous. CDR1 and CDR2 (germline): SGHRS, YFSETQ. The CDR3 has 15 residues. V gave up 4 bases and J gave up 2 bases, with 16 bases separating them. The CDR3 spells CASSLLVGQTYEQYF. CDR3 in DNA: TGCGCCAGCAGCCTTCTCGTTGGCCAGACCTACGAGCAGTACTTC.

This CDR3 is CASRGGLSYEQYF. For the CDR3, the DNA is TGTGCCAGCAGAGGCGGCCTCTCCTACGAGCAGTACTTC. This rearrangement joins TRBV2 to TRBJ2-7; D is ambiguous. This CDR3 spans 13 amino acids. Trimming pared 6 bases from V and 0 bases from J, leaving 9 bases between. CDR1 and CDR2 from the germline V gene are SNHLY and FYNNEI.

The V call is TRBV5-4, the J call TRBJ1-1, with D perhaps TRBD1 (5 bases). Between the trimmed V and J ends, which lost 2 bases and 3 bases, there was a span of 11 bases. Germline V gene lookup returns CDR1 SGHNT and CDR2 YYREEE (reference sequence). This CDR3 has 14 amino acids. This CDR3 is CASSFGRADTEAFF. The CDR3, as DNA: TGTGCCAGCAGCTTTGGCAGGGCGGACACTGAAGCTTTCTTT.

The rearrangement links TRBV27 to TRBJ1-1, with D unresolved. This CDR3 is built from 15 residues. Germline CDR1 MNHEY, CDR2 SMNVEV (reference sequence). The V and J ends lost 6 bases and 4 bases respectively, with 18 bases between them. The CDR3: CASSPVAPRGTEAFF. CDR3 DNA sequence: TGTGCCAGCAGCCCCGTGGCCCCCCGGGGCACTGAAGCTTTCTTT.

The rearrangement joins TRBV25-1 to TRBJ2-5, with TRBD2 as a possible D gene (5 bases). This CDR3 has 13 amino acids. CDR1 and CDR2 from the germline V gene are MGHDK and SYGVNS. The ends were cut back, 4 bases at V and 3 bases at J, with 9 bases in the middle. CDR3 residues: CASSGTTKETQYF. DNA of the CDR3: TGTGCCAGCAGTGGGACGACTAAAGAGACCCAGTACTTC.

The chain carries TRBV10-1 and TRBJ2-1; possibly TRBD1 for D (6 bases). Looked up from germline, CDR1 is WNHNN and CDR2 is SYGVQD (reference sequence). This CDR3 has 15 residues. With 0 bases removed from V and 0 bases from J, the gap between germline ends came to 6 bases. The DNA of the CDR3 is TGCGCCAGCAGTGAGTCGGGGGCCTCCTACAATGAGCAGTTCTTC. It specifies CASSESGASYNEQFF.

This clone has a handful of counts. The chain carries TRBV7-3 and TRBJ1-1; D is ambiguous. V gave up 5 bases and J gave up 5 bases, with 12 bases separating them. From germline, CDR1 is SGHTA and CDR2 FQGTGA. CDR3 length equals 13 residues. As DNA, the CDR3 is TGTGCCAGCAGCCTCTACGATCGGACTGAAGCTTTCTTT. This encodes CASSLYDRTEAFF.

The genes are TRBV7-2 and TRBJ2-2; TRBD1 aligns across 8 bases. Unmatched junction bases numbered 8, after V lost 5 bases and J lost 3 bases. The CDR3 is 16 amino acids. Germline-derived CDR1 and CDR2 are SGHTA and FQGNSA. As DNA, the CDR3 is TGTGCCAGCAGCACCTATACAGGGGGATACACCGGGGAGCTGTTTTTT. It translates to CASSTYTGGYTGELFF.

This sequence joins TRBV5-1 and TRBJ2-7, with 9 bases fitting TRBD2. J gave up 3 bases and V 0 bases, and 7 bases lay outside the gene matches. CDR3 length: 16 residues. The germline gives CDR1 SGHRS, CDR2 YFSETQ. CDR3 sequence: CASSLDARTSDYEQYF. Here the CDR3 DNA reads TGCGCCAGCAGCTTGGATGCCCGGACTAGCGACTACGAGCAGTACTTC.